The 10 T cell receptor beta chains presented below share a single source sample, sequenced in a study of T cell changes during pregnancy in multiple sclerosis. Sequencing was performed with immunoSEQ multiplex PCR; in TCRdb, only in-frame clones are kept and a portion is missing. The sample shows tens of thousands of clones, approximately 93% of them seen only once. The starting material was CD4+ T cells from peripheral blood mononuclear cells, obtained after pregnancy. The receptors shown here come from a female donor with multiple sclerosis, enrolled in a pregnancy study.

The chain has TRBV5-1 and TRBJ1-1; 7 nucleotides align to TRBD1. The CDR3 runs 15 residues. V gave up 7 bases and J gave up 1 base; unmatched junction bases: 10. Looked up from germline, CDR1 is SGHRS and CDR2 is YFSETQ. The CDR3 DNA reads as TGCGCCAGCGTTACAGGGGCTGACACGAACACTGAAGCTTTCTTT. The encoded protein is CASVTGADTNTEAFF.

The rearrangement uses TRBV29-1 and TRBJ1-5, with a weak D call TRBD1 (6 bases). Germline V gene sequence: CDR1 SQVTM, CDR2 ANQGSEA. This CDR3 contains 13 residues. V shed 5 bases and J shed 7 bases, with 15 bases lying between them. The CDR3 nucleotides read TGCAGCGTTAAGGTGGGGACAAACCAGCCCCAGCATTTT. It specifies CSVKVGTNQPQHF.

The chain joins TRBV27 to TRBJ1-2; 8 positions agree with TRBD1. The CDR3 is 13 residues long. The germline CDR1 and CDR2 sequences are MNHEY and SMNVEV (reference sequence). Trimming cost V 4 bases and J 8 bases; bases outside gene matches: 6. CDR3 DNA: TGTGCCAGCAGTTCACGGACAGGGTCCGGCTACACCTTC. This translates into CASSSRTGSGYTF.

The genes are TRBV28 and TRBJ2-7, with D possibly TRBD2 on 5 matching bases. The CDR3 spans 19 residues. Germline CDR1 and CDR2: MDHEN and SYDVKM. The V end lost 4 bases, the J end lost 4 bases, and 29 bases lay between the germline ends. CDR3 in DNA: TGTGCCAGCAGTTCGTCAATTGGTGGGGAGCGACTATTCCAATACGAGCAGTACTTC. Amino acids: CASSSSIGGERLFQYEQYF.

The gene calls are TRBV19 and TRBJ1-1; D gene ambiguous. This CDR3 is built from 13 residues. The germline V and J ends were trimmed by 7 bases and 1 base, with 10 bases remaining between them. The germline V gene has CDR1 LNHDA and CDR2 SQIVND (reference sequence). Here the CDR3 DNA reads TGTGCCAGTAAAGGGAGGACGAACACTGAAGCTTTCTTT. This codes for CASKGRTNTEAFF.

The chain links TRBV2 to TRBJ1-5, with unresolved D. This CDR3 comprises 11 residues. V lost 6 bases, J lost 5 bases, and 5 bases lay in between. Germline V gene data show CDR1 as SNHLY and CDR2 as FYNNEI. The CDR3 DNA reads TGTGCCAGCAGCGCGGATCAGCCCCAGCATTTT. Its translation: CASSADQPQHF.

The chain is built from TRBV5-1 and TRBJ2-1; possibly TRBD1 for D (6 bases). The germline gives CDR1 SGHRS, CDR2 YFSETQ. This CDR3 region has 16 residues. Deletions cut 3 bases from V and 4 bases from J, with 17 bases between. CDR3 sequence (DNA): TGCGCCAGCAGCTGGACTTCGTCACAGGGTTACAATGAGCAGTTCTTC. Protein: CASSWTSSQGYNEQFF.

The chain carries TRBV18 and TRBJ2-2; 7 bases agree with TRBD2. CDR1 is KGHSH and CDR2 is LQKENI in the germline V gene. The CDR3 contains 14 residues. Trimming took 6 bases from V and 3 from J; bases not matched to a gene: 4. The CDR3 spells CASSLTSDTGELFF. The CDR3 nucleotides are TGTGCCAGCTCCCTAACTAGCGACACCGGGGAGCTGTTTTTT.

This rearrangement joins TRBV10-3 to TRBJ1-5, with D possibly being TRBD1 (6 bases). The V and J ends lost 6 bases and 2 bases respectively, with 14 bases between them. CDR3 length equals 15 residues. Germline V gives CDR1 ENHRY, CDR2 SYGVKD. CDR3 sequence reads: CAISADSNRNQPQHF. CDR3 DNA sequence: TGTGCCATCAGCGCGGACAGCAACCGCAATCAGCCCCAGCATTTT.

V usage is TRBV19 and J usage is TRBJ2-7; D gene ambiguous. The CDR3 has 12 amino acids. Trimming removed 1 base at V and 5 bases at J, with 6 bases between. Germline V CDR1 and CDR2: LNHDA, SQIVND (reference sequence). CDR3 bases: TGTGCCAGTAGTATAGCAGCGAACGAGCAGTACTTC. Its protein product is CASSIAANEQYF. Based on the CDR3 plus reference TRBV19 and TRBJ2-7, the full variable domain is DGGITQSPKYLFRKEGQNVTLSCEQNLNHDAMYWYRQDPGQGLRLIYYSQIVNDFQKGDIAEGYSVSREKKESFPLTVTSAQKNPTAFYLCASSIAANEQYFGPGTRLTVT.